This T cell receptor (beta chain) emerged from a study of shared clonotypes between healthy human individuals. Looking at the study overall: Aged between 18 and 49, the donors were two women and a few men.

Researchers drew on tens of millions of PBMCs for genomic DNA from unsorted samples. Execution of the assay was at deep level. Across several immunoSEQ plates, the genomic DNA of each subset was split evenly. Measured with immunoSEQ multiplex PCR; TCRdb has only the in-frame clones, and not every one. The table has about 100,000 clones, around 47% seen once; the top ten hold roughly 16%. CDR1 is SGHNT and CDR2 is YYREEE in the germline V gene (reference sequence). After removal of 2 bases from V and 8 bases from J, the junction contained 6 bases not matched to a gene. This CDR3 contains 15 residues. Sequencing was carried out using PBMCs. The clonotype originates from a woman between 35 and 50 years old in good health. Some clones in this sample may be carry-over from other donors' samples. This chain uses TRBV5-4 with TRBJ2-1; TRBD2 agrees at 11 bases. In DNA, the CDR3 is TGTGCCAGCAGCTTTAGCGGGAGGGCCATGGATGAGCAGTTCTTC. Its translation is CASSFSGRAMDEQFF.